Sequencing of this T cell receptor (beta chain) was carried out in a study of blood T cell repertoires in COVID-19 (dated by TCRdb to between 2020 and 2021). About the full investigation: Collaborator samples came from the United States, Italy and Spain and covered acute and convalescent phases of COVID-19. The material from the prospective study consisted of cDNA or gDNA derived from T cells, B-cell-depleted T cells, or PBMCs. Subjects who had been exposed to COVID-19, were actively infected with it, or had recovered from it provided the deeply sampled blood TCRbeta repertoires that made up the dataset. The repertoires were released in a freely available public database intended as a resource for research on the immune response to SARS-CoV-2. The samples were drawn from the first 160 participants of the ongoing ImmuneRACE study and from 1,254 subjects provided by 6 global collaborators. The sample metadata nearly always contained a de-identified subject ID, COVID-19 status, age in years and sex. HLA class I and class II types, where available, came from metadata supplied by the sample provider rather than from assay-based typing.

Whole blood was collected in K2EDTA tubes by collaborating institutions according to the institutions' own protocols. For TCRbeta analysis, collaborator samples were shipped as frozen whole blood, as isolated PBMCs, or as DNA extracted from either sample type. The table lists this clone with a few counts. Its cognate antigen has yet to be identified. No quality values exist for individual bases; no much larger clone is one base distant. The immunoSEQ Assay, a bias-controlled multiplex PCR, was used to amplify TCRbeta CDR3 regions from genomic DNA. The study's processing was this. Within the assay, amplification of reference gene primers was used to estimate how many nucleated cells each sample contained. To quantify the absolute abundance of each unique TCRbeta CDR3 rearrangement, sequence reads were collapsed and filtered. Productive Simpson clonality was computed per sample as the square root of Simpson's diversity index over productive rearrangements. TCRdb retrieved this table from immuneACCESS and kept in-frame rearrangements only. Not all clones are present; in checked studies, unresolved V genes account for under half, and no reason is known for the remainder. V and J calls and clone size are given by that table; D and trimming were obtained from the DNA. Here the sample has more than 85,000 clones; about 85% occur a single time. Clones ranked in the top ten supply over 35% of the sample.

Broader findings and caveats from the paper: Clinical and demographic metadata were provided uncurated, with the amount varying by source and participant.

Relative to germline, V is 4 bases shorter and J is 2 bases shorter, with 12 bases between their ends. CDR1 and CDR2 are read off the germline V gene (reference sequence) as MNHNY and SVGAGI. Measured from the cysteine to the phenylalanine, the CDR3 is 14 residues long. Here the CDR3 DNA is all that survives: 42 bases in frame from base 1. The chain is encoded by TRBV6-6 joined to TRBJ2-7; possibly the D gene is TRBD2, per 5 matching bases. This TCR was recovered from a man aged 80 or over with acute or convalescent COVID-19. Material for sequencing was peripheral blood. The bases are TGTGCCAGCAGTTCTCCGGACTCCCCCTACGAGCAGTACTTC. The resulting protein is CASSSPDSPYEQYF.